This TCR beta chain was documented in a study of blood T cell repertoires in COVID-19. Across the whole study: Acute and convalescent COVID-19 specimens originated in the United States, Italy and Spain. T cells, B-cell-depleted T cells, or PBMCs supplied cDNA or gDNA.

This clone appeared a single time. In the study's own analysis: Reference gene primer amplification yielded estimated nucleated cell counts. Clones were read by immunoSEQ multiplex PCR, and TCRdb kept only the in-frame ones, dropping some. V and J calls and clone size are those listed in that table; D and trimming were worked out from the DNA. This sample carries around 310,000 clones, about 88% of them seen once, and the ten largest clones take around 13%. The ends were cut back, 4 bases at V and 4 bases at J, with 14 bases in the middle. The CDR3 spans 15 residues. Germline values: CDR1 SGDLS, CDR2 YYNGEE.

The source material was peripheral blood. The chain uses TRBV9 and TRBJ2-2, with D possibly TRBD1 on 5 matching bases. The clonotype originates from a woman aged 60-75 years with acute or convalescent COVID-19. In DNA form, the CDR3 reads TGTGCCAGCAGCCGGAGCAGGGCGCCCACCGGGGAGCTGTTTTTT. Translated, it gives CASSRSRAPTGELFF.